The subject of this entry is one T cell receptor beta chain. The data were taken from a study of sequential checkpoint blockade in melanoma. Study in general: Both treatment sequences were followed by maintenance nivolumab.

Sequenced by immunoSEQ multiplex PCR; TCRdb stores in-frame clones only, minus some. The table lists about 8,400 clones, under 95% of them singletons. Treatment: randomized to nivolumab then ipilimumab (arm A) or the reverse (arm B). CDR3 length equals 15 residues. Germline V CDR1 and CDR2: SGDLS, YYNGEE. The trim removed 0 bases at V and 4 bases at J, leaving 4 bases unmatched. The TCR originated in a human donor with melanoma. V gene TRBV9 combines with J gene TRBJ2-7; TRBD2 agrees at 10 bases. The sample consisted of CD8+ T cells sorted from blood (inferred from file names), taken from a patient given nivolumab and ipilimumab in sequence. CDR3 in DNA: TGTGCCAGCAGCGTAGTACCTAGCGGGAGTTACGAGCAGTACTTC. Translating it yields CASSVVPSGSYEQYF.